These 24 T cell receptor beta chains share one sample of origin, sequenced in a study of spatial heterogeneity in lung cancer. MiXCR was run by TCRdb on the 5' RACE reads, yielding one entry per CDR3 protein. In the table there are roughly 60,000 distinct CDR3 sequences, 7% to 10% of which are singletons. Time point denoted: sample taken at primary tumor resection. Material for sequencing was whole RNA from tumor, nontumor lung or frozen PBMC, left unsorted. Here the sequenced sample was PBMCs, taken at surgery. The receptor source for this set is a female donor with early-stage non-small cell lung cancer.

This clonotype showed up just a few times. The genes are TRBV29-1 and TRBJ2-3; 9 nucleotides line up with TRBD2. The CDR3 has 15 residues. V was clipped by 7 bases and J by 2 bases; unmatched bases: 10. Germline CDR1 and CDR2: SQVTM and ANQGSEA. The CDR3 nucleotides are TGCAGCGCAACGGGACTAGCTACAGACACAGATACGCAGTATTTT. This gives the protein CSATGLATDTDTQYF.

V usage is TRBV6-1 and J usage is TRBJ1-5; the D is unclear. The CDR3 sequence is 13 residues long. The germline CDR1 and CDR2 sequences are MNHNS and SASEGT. The ends were cut back, 5 bases at V and 4 bases at J, with 9 bases in the middle. The CDR3 region is CASSTELNQPQHF. In DNA, the CDR3 is TGTGCCAGCAGTACAGAGTTGAATCAGCCCCAGCATTTT.

This clonotype was seen ten or more times. The V gene is TRBV7-2, the J gene TRBJ2-3, with TRBD1 identical over 8 bases. This CDR3 has 15 amino acids. Germline loops: CDR1 SGHTA, CDR2 FQGNSA. Trimming cost V 8 bases and J 5 bases; bases outside gene matches: 12. CDR3 residues: CASSGGRGRRDTQYF. The CDR3, as DNA: TGTGCCAGCTCCGGGGGCAGGGGGCGCAGAGATACGCAGTATTTT. Drawing the rest from reference TRBV7-2 and TRBJ2-3, the complete variable domain is GAGVSQSPSNKVTEKGKDVELRCDPISGHTALYWYRQSLGQGLEFLIYFQGNSAPDKSGLPSDRFSAERTGGSVSTLTIQRTQQEDSAVYLCASSGGRGRRDTQYFGPGTRLTVL.

The chain uses TRBV20-1 and TRBJ2-3; 7 bases agree with TRBD2. V lost 0 bases and J lost 0; bases outside the gene matches: 3. The CDR3 runs 15 residues. Germline CDR1 is DFQATT and CDR2 is SNEGSKA (reference sequence). The CDR3 is CSARDGSGSTDTQYF. The DNA of the CDR3 is TGCAGTGCTAGAGATGGTAGCGGGAGCACAGATACGCAGTATTTT.

The chain links TRBV20-1 to TRBJ2-4; tentative D call: TRBD2 (5 bases). The V and J ends lost 3 bases and 7 bases respectively, with 19 bases between them. From germline, CDR1 is DFQATT and CDR2 SNEGSKA (reference sequence). This CDR3 region has 15 residues. The CDR3 reads CSARARAELENIQYF. The CDR3, as DNA: TGCAGTGCTAGGGCCCGAGCGGAGCTTGAGAACATTCAGTACTTC.

This clonotype has a handful of counts. DNA for the CDR3: TGTGCCAGCAGCGGAGGACAGGGGTACGAGCAGTACTTC. It encodes CASSGGQGYEQYF. The V gene is TRBV12-3 or TRBV12-4, the J gene TRBJ2-7; 9 positions agree with TRBD1. V gave up 6 bases and J gave up 4 bases; unmatched junction bases: 4. The CDR3 length is 13 residues.

The table lists this clonotype with a few counts. The V and J genes are TRBV7-2 and TRBJ2-4; D remains ambiguous. Germline loops: CDR1 SGHTA, CDR2 FQGNSA. The CDR3 spans 16 residues. V was cut by 6 bases and J by 5 bases, with 20 bases left in between. As DNA, the CDR3 is TGTGCCAGCAGTTTTAGGGCCGATGGGGTTCAAAACATTCAGTACTTC. It translates to CASSFRADGVQNIQYF.

The sample holds many counts of this clonotype. The V gene is TRBV28, the J gene TRBJ1-2; D remains ambiguous. V dropped 1 base and J dropped 5 bases, with 5 bases sitting between them. CDR1 is MDHEN and CDR2 is SYDVKM in the germline V gene. This CDR3 comprises 12 residues. The CDR3 coding sequence is TGTGCCAGCAGTTTATCTGGGTATGGCTACACCTTC. Its protein product is CASSLSGYGYTF.

This clonotype appeared many times. The chain combines TRBV4-1 with TRBJ2-1, with D possibly TRBD2 on 7 matching bases. Trimming stripped 4 bases from V and 8 bases from J, with 21 bases between. The CDR3 is 16 residues long. Germline V gives CDR1 MGHRA, CDR2 YSYEKL. The DNA of the CDR3 is TGCGCCAGCAGCCGCAGGTCGGGGGGCGTCAGGGATGAGCAGTTCTTC. Amino acids: CASSRRSGGVRDEQFF.

CDR3 in amino acids: CASLGQSNYGYTF. CDR3 DNA sequence: TGTGCCAGCCTTGGTCAGAGTAACTATGGCTACACCTTC. This rearrangement joins TRBV7-2 to TRBJ1-2; no firm D call. This CDR3 is 13 amino acids long. Trimming took off 8 bases at V and 1 base at J, with 11 bases between the two ends. Looked up from germline, CDR1 is SGHTA and CDR2 is FQGNSA.

The rearrangement joins TRBV5-4 to TRBJ1-1; D is unresolved. Germline assignment: CDR1 SGHNT and CDR2 YYREEE (reference sequence). CDR3 length equals 12 residues. V was shortened by 2 bases and J by 4 bases, with 6 bases between the two germline ends. The CDR3 DNA reads as TGTGCCAGCAGCTTTGGGTCCACTGAAGCTTTCTTT. Its translation is CASSFGSTEAFF.

The rearrangement links TRBV27 to TRBJ1-1; weak D call: TRBD1 (6 bases). Germline assignment: CDR1 MNHEY and CDR2 SMNVEV (reference sequence). Between the trimmed V and J ends, which lost 3 bases and 3 bases, there was a span of 17 bases. The CDR3 consists of 16 residues. The DNA for the CDR3 is TGTGCCAGCAGTTTGGCAACCGACAGGTTGCACACTGAAGCTTTCTTT. This gives the protein CASSLATDRLHTEAFF.

At least ten counts were recorded for this clonotype. The chain links TRBV27 to TRBJ1-6, with a possible D match to TRBD1 (5 bases). The CDR3 runs 19 residues. Germline CDR1 is MNHEY and CDR2 is SMNVEV (reference sequence). Trimming took off 6 bases at V and 0 bases at J, with 21 bases between the two ends. The CDR3 loop reads CASSRRTGTVSSYNSPLHF. The CDR3 DNA is TGTGCCAGCAGCCGTCGGACCGGGACTGTGAGCTCCTATAATTCACCCCTCCACTTT.

This clonotype was recorded many times. The chain recombines TRBV27 with TRBJ2-7; 13 bases line up with TRBD2. Germline assignment: CDR1 MNHEY and CDR2 SMNVEV (reference sequence). Trimming took 0 bases from V and 6 from J; bases not matched to a gene: 5. The CDR3 is made up of 16 amino acids. CDR3: CASSLSILAGGREQYF. In nucleotides, the CDR3 is TGTGCCAGCAGTTTATCGATACTAGCGGGAGGGCGCGAGCAGTACTTC.

This clonotype has ten or more counts. The V call is TRBV29-1, the J call TRBJ2-3; 7 nucleotides line up with TRBD2. The V gene end was trimmed by 0 bases and the J gene end by 1 base; junction bases not matched to a gene: 10. This CDR3 region has 17 residues. Germline V gene sequence: CDR1 SQVTM, CDR2 ANQGSEA. CDR3 loop: CSVEDPRGGIGTDTQYF. CDR3 bases: TGCAGCGTTGAAGATCCTAGGGGAGGGATCGGCACAGATACGCAGTATTTT.

This clonotype occurred many times. The chain joins TRBV9 to TRBJ2-3; 8 nucleotides match TRBD2. In germline, CDR1 is SGDLS, CDR2 YYNGEE. This CDR3 contains 14 residues. The V gene end was trimmed by 2 bases and the J gene end by 1 base; junction bases not matched to a gene: 0. CDR3 sequence: CASSVTSGTDTQYF. CDR3 coding DNA: TGTGCCAGCAGCGTGACTAGCGGCACAGATACGCAGTATTTT.

This clonotype has just a few counts. The V call is TRBV6-2 or TRBV6-3, the J call TRBJ2-5; possibly TRBD1 or TRBD2 for D (5 bases each). The CDR3 is 12 residues long. Germline V CDR1 and CDR2: MNHEY, SVGEGT. Trimming stripped 2 bases from V and 9 bases from J, with 10 bases between. CDR3 in amino acids: CASSYEGLAQYF. The CDR3 DNA is TGTGCCAGCAGTTACGAGGGGCTGGCCCAGTACTTC.

Many counts were recorded for this clonotype. This sequence joins TRBV9 and TRBJ1-4; D not certain. The CDR3 totals 12 residues. Trimming left V 4 bases short and J 8 bases short, with 9 bases between. Per the germline V gene, CDR1 is SGDLS and CDR2 is YYNGEE. The CDR3 sequence is CASSRAGEKLFF. The CDR3 DNA is TGTGCCAGCAGCAGGGCAGGAGAAAAACTGTTTTTT.

The chain joins TRBV20-1 to TRBJ2-7; a weak D match, TRBD1 (5 bases). The CDR3 extends over 13 amino acids. CDR1 and CDR2 from the germline V gene are DFQATT and SNEGSKA (reference sequence). V lost 1 base and J 1 base, leaving 8 bases between the germline ends. The CDR3 DNA reads TGCAGTGCTAGAGGCAGGGAATCCTACGAGCAGTACTTC. It yields the protein CSARGRESYEQYF.

Comment on this clonotype: One base away lies a much larger clone, so this may be a sequencing read error. The CDR3 spells CASRLAGAAHMQYF. CDR3 in DNA: TGTGCCAGCAGACTAGCGGGCGCTGCTCATATGCAGTATTTT. The rearrangement uses TRBV6-6 and TRBJ2-3, with TRBD2 matching over 9 bases. The CDR3 consists of 14 residues. Looked up from germline, CDR1 is MNHNY and CDR2 is SVGAGI (reference sequence). Losses at the gene ends were 6 bases for V and 11 bases for J; bases not matched to a gene: 12.

This clonotype was picked up many times. The genes are TRBV24-1 and TRBJ2-6; D might be TRBD1 (5 bases). The CDR3 runs to 14 residues. CDR1 KGHDR and CDR2 SFDVKD come from the germline V gene. Trimming removed 4 bases from V and 6 bases from J, with 9 bases in between. CDR3 bases: TGTGCCACCAGTGACAATGGACAGGCCAACGTCCTGACTTTC. This gives the protein CATSDNGQANVLTF.

The chain is built from TRBV5-1 and TRBJ1-1; D is possibly TRBD1 (6 bases). This CDR3 has 15 residues. V lost 0 bases and J lost 7, with 16 bases in between. Germline V lookup: CDR1 SGHRS, CDR2 YFSETQ. CDR3 loop: CASSLEGDPGLEAFF. The CDR3 nucleotides read TGCGCCAGCAGCTTGGAGGGGGATCCAGGTCTTGAAGCTTTCTTT.

The V gene is TRBV7-9, the J gene TRBJ2-1; 9 bases are shared with TRBD1. V shed 4 bases and J 4 bases; nucleotides not matched to a gene: 5. The CDR3 totals 15 residues. Germline V gene data show CDR1 as SEHNR and CDR2 as FQNEAQ (reference sequence). CDR3 nucleotide sequence: TGTGCCAGCAGCTCCGGACAGGGGATATACAATGAGCAGTTCTTC. Translated, it gives CASSSGQGIYNEQFF. Filled out from reference TRBV7-9 and TRBJ2-1, the complete variable domain reads DTGVSQNPRHKITKRGQNVTFRCDPISEHNRLYWYRQTLGQGPEFLTYFQNEAQLEKSRLLSDRFSAERPKGSFSTLEIQRTEQGDSAMYLCASSSGQGIYNEQFFGPGTRLTVL.

This clonotype was picked up a small number of times. The genes are TRBV6-5 and TRBJ2-5, with a tentative D call TRBD1 (5 bases). This CDR3 region has 15 residues. Looked up from germline, CDR1 is MNHEY and CDR2 is SVGAGI. Trimming took off 3 bases at V and 2 bases at J, with 13 bases between the two ends. The CDR3 DNA reads as TGTGCCAGCAGTTATGGTGGGGCGGCTCAAGAGACCCAGTACTTC. This encodes CASSYGGAAQETQYF.